This T cell receptor beta chain is drawn from a study of CD8 T cells in Susac syndrome. Whole-study results and caveats: Only a relatively small number of individuals were included in the TCR sequencing and HLA analysis.

When the RNA was reverse transcribed, random hexamers were used with an input of about 0.5 to 1 ug. The method of amplification for TCR beta CDR3 was immunoSEQ multiplex PCR, covering 54 Vbeta and 13 Jbeta. A single record per CDR3 protein comes from TCRdb applying MiXCR to the immunoSEQ multiplex PCR reads. The table records approximately 160,000 distinct CDR3 sequences, approximately 93% of them present only once. Sequencing of TCR beta covered CD8+ and CD4+ T cells obtained from blood. Negative isolation was applied to CD8+ and CD4+ T cells, and FACS enrichment was applied to TEMRA cells. On this clonotype itself: What it recognizes is unknown.

V lost 4 bases and J 5 bases, leaving 10 bases between the germline ends. The CDR3 is 13 residues long. Germline V lookup: CDR1 SGHTA, CDR2 FQGNSA. V gene TRBV7-2 combines with J gene TRBJ2-3; D is tentatively TRBD1 or TRBD2 (5 bases each). Sequencing was done on a sample of CD4+ T cells from PBMCs. The sequence was obtained from a human donor with multiple sclerosis. CDR3: CASSSGRQDTQYF. For the CDR3, the DNA is TGTGCCAGCAGCTCGGGACGCCAAGATACGCAGTATTTT.